These T cell receptor beta chains were read from a single sample in a study of blood T cell repertoires in COVID-19. Clones were sequenced by immunoSEQ multiplex PCR, and TCRdb holds only the in-frame ones, with some missing. This sample has around 270,000 clones, with 70% to 90% found just once. Material: peripheral blood. These receptors were obtained from a woman aged 45 to 65 with acute or convalescent COVID-19. Both conserved end residues are part of each CDR3. The D gene is left open where the match is weak. Not all rows give a size; the values are once, few, many and, for expanded clones, a class.

d_gene | j_gene | abundance | v_gene | CDR3nt | CDR3aa
NA | TRBJ1-1 | NA | TRBV12-3/TRBV12-4 | TGTGCCAGCAGTTCAGTGAACACTGAAGCTTTCTTT | CASSSVNTEAFF
TRBD2 | TRBJ2-1 | few | TRBV6-5 | TGTGCCAGCACATTCGCCGGCGGGAGTTACAATGAGCAGTTCTTC | CASTFAGGSYNEQFF
NA | TRBJ1-2 | NA | TRBV28 | TGTGCCAGCAGTTCGACAGAAGCAGCTGGCTACACCTTC | CASSSTEAAGYTF
NA | TRBJ2-7 | NA | TRBV4-2 | TGTGCCAGCAGCCGAGAGGGGAGTGGTGCCTCCTACGAGCAGTACTTC | CASSREGSGASYEQYF
TRBD1 | TRBJ2-5 | NA | TRBV12-5 | TGTGCTAGTGGTTTGATTGGGACAGGGGGAAGCCAAGAGACCCAGTACTTC | CASGLIGTGGSQETQYF
NA | TRBJ2-7 | NA | TRBV29-1 | TGCAGCGCCACACCCAACGCGGCCTACGAGCAGTACTTC | CSATPNAAYEQYF
NA | TRBJ2-5 | NA | TRBV18 | TGTGCCAGCTCACCACCAGGAGGGACCCAGTACTTC | CASSPPGGTQYF
NA | TRBJ1-6 | NA | TRBV7-2 | TGTGCCAGCAGCTTCGTCGGACAGAGGCTCCACTTT | CASSFVGQRLHF
TRBD1 | TRBJ1-5 | NA | TRBV28 | TGTGCCAGCAGTATACAGGACAGGGCAGGGAGCAATCAGCCCCAGCATTTT | CASSIQDRAGSNQPQHF
NA | TRBJ2-7 | NA | TRBV7-2 | TGTGCCAGCAGCTTAGCTGACGACTCTAGGTTGTACGAGCAGTACTTC | CASSLADDSRLYEQYF
TRBD1 | TRBJ2-3 | NA | TRBV4-1 | TGCGCCAGCAGCCAAGATGGGACAGGGGGCAGAGATACGCAGTATTTT | CASSQDGTGGRDTQYF
NA | TRBJ2-7 | few | TRBV7-2 | TGTGCCAGCAGCGCCTCCGGCAGCGGTATGATCCACGAGCAGTACTTC | CASSASGSGMIHEQYF
NA | TRBJ1-4 | NA | TRBV15 | TGTGCCACCAGGGTCTCGAGGGAAACGCTGTTTTTT | CATRVSRETLFF
TRBD1 | TRBJ2-2 | NA | TRBV10-3 | TGTGCCACCCACTCGACAGGGACCAACACCGGGGAGCTGTTTTTT | CATHSTGTNTGELFF
TRBD1 | TRBJ1-4 | once | TRBV27 | TGTGCCAGCAGTCTCGGACAGGGGGCAGTGGGTAATGAAAAACTGTTTTTT | CASSLGQGAVGNEKLFF
TRBD1 | TRBJ1-1 | once | TRBV28 | TGTGCCAGCAGTTTCCGGGACAGGGAGGGCACTGAAGCTTTCTTT | CASSFRDREGTEAFF
TRBD2 | TRBJ2-4 | few | TRBV11-1 | TGTGCCAGCAGCTTAACACAACCCGGGACTAGCGGGAGGTACTTC | CASSLTQPGTSGRYF
TRBD1 | TRBJ1-2 | NA | TRBV28 | TGTGCCAGCAGTCTTACAGGGGGGACTAACTATGGCTACACCTTC | CASSLTGGTNYGYTF
TRBD2 | TRBJ2-4 | NA | TRBV20-1 | TGCAGTGCTAGTCCAGGACTAGCGGGAGGGACAGCAAGGAACATTCAGTACTTC | CSASPGLAGGTARNIQYF
NA | TRBJ1-5 | NA | TRBV6-2/TRBV6-3 | TGTGCCAGCAGCCGAACCACGATGGGGTACAGGGCCAATCAGCCCCAGCATTTT | CASSRTTMGYRANQPQHF
TRBD1 | TRBJ1-6 | NA | TRBV27 | TGTGCCAGCAGTTTAGGACAGGGAGGCGTTAATTCACCCCTCCACTTT | CASSLGQGGVNSPLHF
NA | TRBJ1-5 | NA | TRBV5-8 | TGTGCCAGCAGCTTACAAGGGGGAACTCGGAATCAAGCCCAGCATTTT | CASSLQGGTRNQAQHF
NA | TRBJ2-4 | NA | TRBV5-8 | TGTGCCAGCAGCTTGAAGGGGGCCAAAAACATTCAGTACTTC | CASSLKGAKNIQYF
TRBD1 | TRBJ2-3 | NA | TRBV29-1 | TGCAGCCTTGCCGGGACAGGATACACAGATACGCAGTATTTT | CSLAGTGYTDTQYF
TRBD1 | TRBJ1-1 | once | TRBV5-1 | TGCGCCAGCAGCTCACAGGGGGCTGGTGAAGCTTTCTTT | CASSSQGAGEAFF
TRBD2 | TRBJ2-7 | NA | TRBV9 | TGTGCCGGAGCCGGGACTAGCGGGAGGAAATGCGAGCAGTACTTC | CAGAGTSGRKCEQYF
TRBD1 | TRBJ2-1 | NA | TRBV18 | TGTGCCAGCTCACCACCGGTGGACAGGAGGTACAATGAGCAGTTCTTC | CASSPPVDRRYNEQFF
NA | TRBJ2-2 | NA | TRBV9 | TGTGCCAGCAGCCCGAGCATAGCGTACACCGGGGAGCTGTTTTTT | CASSPSIAYTGELFF
NA | TRBJ1-3 | NA | TRBV7-2 | TGTGCCAGCAGCTTCGGAGGGGTTCGAGGAAACACCATATATTTT | CASSFGGVRGNTIYF
NA | TRBJ1-4 | NA | TRBV29-1 | TGCAGCGCCGAGGAAGAGAATGGAAAACTGTTTTTT | CSAEEENGKLFF
NA | TRBJ1-6 | NA | TRBV6-4 | TGTGCCAGCATCGGCAGGGTCCGTTCAGTTTTCCTGTCACCCCTCCACTTT | CASIGRVRSVFLSPLHF
TRBD1 | TRBJ1-6 | NA | TRBV7-3 | TGTGCCAGCAGCTTAACGGGGACAGGCTCCTTCCCCCTCCACTTT | CASSLTGTGSFPLHF
NA | TRBJ1-2 | NA | TRBV28 | TGTGCCAGCAGTTTTGGGGGCAACTATGGCTACACCTTC | CASSFGGNYGYTF
NA | TRBJ1-5 | NA | TRBV2 | TGTGCCAGCACGAGGGGCAATCAGCCCCAGCATTTT | CASTRGNQPQHF
TRBD1 | TRBJ1-6 | NA | TRBV7-9 | TGTGCCAGCAGCCATGGACAGGGGGGAAGACCCCTCCACTTT | CASSHGQGGRPLHF
NA | TRBJ2-7 | NA | TRBV4-1 | TGCGCCAGCAGCCAAGCTCAGTACCTCTCCTACGAGCAGTACTTC | CASSQAQYLSYEQYF
NA | TRBJ1-6 | NA | TRBV19 | TGTGCCAGTAGTATATTGGCAGGGAACCCACCCCTCCACTTT | CASSILAGNPPLHF
NA | TRBJ2-3 | NA | TRBV18 | TGTGCCAGCTCACCACTCGGGGATGACACAGATACGCAGTATTTT | CASSPLGDDTDTQYF
TRBD1 | TRBJ2-5 | few | TRBV18 | TGTGCCAGCTCACCTGGAGACAGGGGGCTCCCAGAGACCCAGTACTTC | CASSPGDRGLPETQYF